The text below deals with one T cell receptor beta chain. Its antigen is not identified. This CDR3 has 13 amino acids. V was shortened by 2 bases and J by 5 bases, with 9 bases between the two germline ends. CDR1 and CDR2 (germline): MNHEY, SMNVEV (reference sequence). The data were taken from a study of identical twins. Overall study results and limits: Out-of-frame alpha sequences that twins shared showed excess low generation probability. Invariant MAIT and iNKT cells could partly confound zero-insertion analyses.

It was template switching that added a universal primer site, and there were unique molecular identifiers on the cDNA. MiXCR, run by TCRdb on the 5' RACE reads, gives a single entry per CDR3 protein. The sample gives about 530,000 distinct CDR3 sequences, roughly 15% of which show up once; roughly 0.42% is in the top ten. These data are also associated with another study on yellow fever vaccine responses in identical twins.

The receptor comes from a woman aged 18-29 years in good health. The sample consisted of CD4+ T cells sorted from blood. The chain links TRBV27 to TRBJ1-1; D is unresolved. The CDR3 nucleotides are TGTGCCAGCAGTTTAGGCAGGCAAACTGAAGCTTTCTTT. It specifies CASSLGRQTEAFF.